This T cell receptor (beta chain) derives from a study of monozygotic twins with inflammatory bowel disease. Whole-study findings and limits: People with IBD had fewer clonotypes in common with others than healthy twins did, especially with disease activity.

Germline CDR1 reads MNHEY; CDR2 reads SMNVEV (reference sequence). The CDR3 covers 16 residues. About this clonotype: Its cognate antigen is unknown.

The RNA usage for each TCR library was approximately 4,000 ng of total RNA. Reanalyzing the 5' RACE reads, TCRdb keeps one entry per CDR3 protein, without DNA. This table lists over 100,000 distinct CDR3 sequences. The authors isolated total RNA from whole blood without sorting T cells. Sequencing used blood. This TCR derives from a human donor with ulcerative colitis or Crohn's disease, or a healthy co-twin of an affected twin (not recorded which). The chain combines TRBV27 with TRBJ1-1. CDR3: CTSSSKDRPSNTEAFF.